Below are 24 T cell receptor beta chains sequenced from a single sample in a study of T-cell memory formation after mild COVID-19. TCRdb fed the 5' RACE reads into MiXCR, producing one record per CDR3 protein. The sample lists approximately 500,000 distinct CDR3 sequences, 25% seen once, with under 15% in the top ten. Sequenced: PBMCs or a T cell subset sorted from them (not recorded which). The receptors here all came from an adult woman who had mild COVID-19 (a few samples of this study predate the infection). Cell type and time point are not known.

The CDR3 sequence is CASSRRGRDTQYF. CDR3 bases: TGTGCCAGCAGCAGGCGCGGGAGAGATACGCAGTATTTT. J is TRBJ2-3 and V is TRBV5-6; 7 nucleotides agree with TRBD2. The V segment lost 4 bases and the J segment 5 bases; nucleotides outside the gene matches: 4. This CDR3 contains 13 residues. Germline V gene sequence: CDR1 SGHDT, CDR2 YYEEEE.

The chain is built from TRBV5-1 and TRBJ2-7; D call uncertain. This CDR3 spans 15 amino acids. Trimming cost V 1 base and J 5 bases, with 16 bases left between them. Germline CDR1 SGHRS, CDR2 YFSETQ. For the CDR3, the DNA is TGCGCCAGCAGCTTGTTCACAGCGCCTGGGGACGAGCAGTACTTC. This codes for CASSLFTAPGDEQYF.

The rearrangement links TRBV10-3 to TRBJ1-2; the match to TRBD1 covers 10 bases. Trimming at V came to 10 bases and at J to 0 bases, leaving 8 bases not matched to a gene. The CDR3 sequence is 15 residues long. Germline assignment: CDR1 ENHRY and CDR2 SYGVKD. The CDR3 nucleotides are TGTGCCAGAACCGGGGGGACAGGGGCTAACTATGGCTACACCTTC. Encoded protein: CARTGGTGANYGYTF.

The V call is TRBV9, the J call TRBJ2-6; perhaps TRBD2 as D (5 bases). The CDR3 contains 15 residues. Germline CDR1 SGDLS, CDR2 YYNGEE. V gave up 4 bases and J gave up 2 bases, with 10 bases separating them. The CDR3, as DNA: TGTGCCAGCAGCACACTCGGGACTGGGGCCAACGTCCTGACTTTC. Amino acids: CASSTLGTGANVLTF.

The chain links TRBV12-3 or TRBV12-4 to TRBJ2-2; 7 positions match TRBD2. There are 16 residues in the CDR3. The V gene end was trimmed by 6 bases and the J gene end by 1 base; junction bases not matched to a gene: 8. Written as DNA, the CDR3 is TGTGCCAGCAGGCTGGGGGGGGAATGGAACACCGGGGAGCTGTTTTTT. This sequence encodes CASRLGGEWNTGELFF.

The chain combines TRBV20-1 with TRBJ2-1, with D tentatively TRBD2 (5 bases). The CDR3 extends over 12 amino acids. In germline, CDR1 is DFQATT, CDR2 SNEGSKA (reference sequence). Trimming took 4 bases from V and 8 from J, leaving 12 bases between them. The chain's CDR3 is CSAIAVGDEQFF. CDR3 nucleotides: TGCAGTGCTATCGCGGTCGGGGATGAGCAGTTCTTC.

This chain connects TRBV29-1 to TRBJ1-1, with a weak D call TRBD1 (5 bases). The CDR3 spans 11 residues. In germline, CDR1 is SQVTM, CDR2 ANQGSEA. V shed 2 bases and J shed 11 bases, with 12 bases lying between them. The CDR3 sequence: CSVESQGDAFF. DNA for the CDR3: TGCAGCGTTGAAAGTCAGGGTGACGCTTTCTTT.

The chain has TRBV7-9 and TRBJ1-1, with 9 positions matching TRBD1. The CDR3 totals 15 residues. V lost 4 bases, J lost 2 bases, and 5 bases stayed unmatched. Per the germline V gene, CDR1 is SEHNR and CDR2 is FQNEAQ (reference sequence). CDR3 in amino acids: CASSSGQGRNTEAFF. The CDR3 DNA sequence: TGTGCCAGCAGCTCGGGACAGGGCCGCAACACTGAAGCTTTCTTT.

A few counts support this clonotype. The rearrangement uses TRBV3-1 and TRBJ2-2; D is possibly TRBD1 (6 bases). The germline V gene encodes CDR1 LGHDT and CDR2 YNNKEL (reference sequence). The CDR3 consists of 16 residues. V was shortened by 3 bases and J by 1 base, with 12 bases between the two germline ends. Written as DNA, the CDR3 is TGTGCCAGCAGCCACTTCGGGACACTGAACACCGGGGAGCTGTTTTTT. This codes for CASSHFGTLNTGELFF. Looking up the rest from reference TRBV3-1 and TRBJ2-2 gives the full variable domain: DTAVSQTPKYLVTQMGNDKSIKCEQNLGHDTMYWYKQDSKKFLKIMFSYNNKELIINETVPNRFSPKSPDKAHLNLHINSLELGDSAVYFCASSHFGTLNTGELFFGEGSRLTVL.

The chain couples TRBV20-1 to TRBJ1-6, with D tentatively TRBD1 (5 bases). Trimming removed 3 bases from V and 9 bases from J, with 18 bases in between. Germline lookup yields CDR1 DFQATT and CDR2 SNEGSKA (reference sequence). The CDR3 has 15 residues. In DNA, the CDR3 is TGCAGTGCTAGTCACCCTCACGGGGCGAGTTCACCCCTCCACTTT. Translated, it gives CSASHPHGASSPLHF.

The chain has TRBV7-9 and TRBJ1-2; no firm D call. This CDR3 comprises 11 residues. Trimming removed 3 bases at V and 7 bases at J, with 6 bases between. From germline, CDR1 is SEHNR and CDR2 FQNEAQ (reference sequence). Written as DNA, the CDR3 is TGTGCCAGCAGCTTGATACTTGGCTACACCTTC. Translation gives CASSLILGYTF.

The chain couples TRBV6-6 to TRBJ2-5, with 11 bases matching TRBD2. This CDR3 spans 14 amino acids. The ends lost 6 bases at V and 9 bases at J; junction bases unmatched: 9. The germline V gene has CDR1 MNHNY and CDR2 SVGAGI (reference sequence). CDR3 sequence: CASSHQGLAAAQYF. The DNA of the CDR3 is TGTGCCAGCAGCCACCAGGGACTAGCGGCGGCCCAGTACTTC.

The V gene is TRBV27, the J gene TRBJ2-3, with D perhaps given as TRBD1 or TRBD2 (5 bases each). Germline loops: CDR1 MNHEY, CDR2 SMNVEV (reference sequence). This CDR3 has 14 residues. V shed 3 bases and J shed 6 bases, with 13 bases lying between them. This chain's CDR3 is CASSFSGTLDTQYF. As DNA, the CDR3 is TGTGCCAGCAGTTTTTCCGGGACGCTGGATACGCAGTATTTT.

This rearrangement joins TRBV10-3 to TRBJ2-7; 7 bases agree with TRBD1. After removal of 6 bases from V and 2 bases from J, the junction contained 4 bases not matched to a gene. The CDR3 has 13 amino acids. Looked up from germline, CDR1 is ENHRY and CDR2 is SYGVKD. DNA for the CDR3: TGTGCCATCAGACGGGACAGCACCTACGAGCAGTACTTC. Translated: CAIRRDSTYEQYF.

J is TRBJ2-7 and V is TRBV12-3 or TRBV12-4, with D perhaps being TRBD1 or TRBD2 (5 bases each). The CDR3 is made up of 14 amino acids. The CDR3 DNA follows: TGTGCTCAAAGGGGCGGCCTCGGGGCCTACGAGCAGTACTTC. It codes for CAQRGGLGAYEQYF.

The chain links TRBV7-2 to TRBJ1-5, with TRBD1 matching over 7 bases. Germline trimming cut 0 bases from V and 1 base from J; bases unmatched to any gene: 3. Per germline, CDR1 SGHTA and CDR2 FQGNSA. CDR3 length: 16 residues. CDR3 in amino acids: CASSLAQGFSNQPQHF. The CDR3 coding sequence is TGTGCCAGCAGCTTAGCACAGGGGTTCAGCAATCAGCCCCAGCATTTT.

V gene TRBV20-1 combines with J gene TRBJ1-1; tentative D call: TRBD1 (5 bases). Trimming shortened V by 0 bases and J by 4 bases, and 15 bases separated the two germline ends. The CDR3 totals 15 residues. The germline V gene has CDR1 DFQATT and CDR2 SNEGSKA (reference sequence). The CDR3 DNA reads as TGCAGTGCTAGAGATCTGGGAGGGGCGGGCACTGAAGCTTTCTTT. Its translation: CSARDLGGAGTEAFF.

This clonotype was found many times. The chain uses TRBV12-3 or TRBV12-4 and TRBJ2-2; D may be TRBD1 or TRBD2 (6 bases each). Trimming took off 7 bases at V and 1 base at J, with 10 bases between the two ends. CDR3 size: 14 residues. DNA of the CDR3: TGTGCCAGCACCGGAGGGGGGAACACCGGGGAGCTGTTTTTT. This sequence encodes CASTGGGNTGELFF.

This chain connects TRBV7-9 to TRBJ2-1, with 9 positions matching TRBD1. Per the germline V gene, CDR1 is SEHNR and CDR2 is FQNEAQ (reference sequence). Losses at the gene ends were 0 bases for V and 14 bases for J; bases not matched to a gene: 2. This CDR3 is 12 amino acids long. CDR3 in amino acids: CASSLARDREFF. The DNA for the CDR3 is TGTGCCAGCAGCTTAGCCCGGGACAGGGAGTTCTTC.

V and J are TRBV28 and TRBJ2-1, with 9 nucleotides matching TRBD1. Germline V gives CDR1 MDHEN, CDR2 SYDVKM. V gave up 6 bases and J gave up 7 bases; unmatched junction bases: 13. The CDR3 covers 16 residues. Here the CDR3 reads CASSRTGGGPPNEQFF. The CDR3 bases are TGTGCCAGCAGCCGTACAGGGGGCGGGCCCCCTAATGAGCAGTTCTTC.

This clonotype was seen a few times. The CDR3 region has the DNA TGCGCCAGCAGCCAAGGGGTAGCGGGCTCCTACGAGCAGTACTTC. Translating it yields CASSQGVAGSYEQYF. This chain links TRBV4-1 with TRBJ2-7, with 7 bases that match TRBD2. Trimming removed 1 base from V and 0 bases from J; junction bases left unmatched: 3. The germline V gene encodes CDR1 MGHRA and CDR2 YSYEKL. This CDR3 region has 15 residues.

This clonotype was seen a few times. The chain joins TRBV5-1 to TRBJ2-3; 12 bases match TRBD2. Unmatched junction bases numbered 18, after V lost 3 bases and J lost 7 bases. In germline, CDR1 is SGHRS, CDR2 YFSETQ. The CDR3 covers 19 residues. The CDR3 sequence: CASSSPRLAGAGDPYTQYF. CDR3 nucleotides: TGCGCCAGCAGCTCCCCGAGACTAGCGGGAGCCGGAGACCCATATACGCAGTATTTT.

In this sample, this clonotype turned up once. The chain recombines TRBV12-3 or TRBV12-4 with TRBJ2-5; tentatively, D is TRBD1 (6 bases). The CDR3 length is 16 residues. Deletions cut 4 bases from V and 1 base from J, with 16 bases between. CDR3 nucleotides: TGTGCCAGCAGTTCGGCCTCAGGGGTACTCCAAGAGACCCAGTACTTC. It yields the protein CASSSASGVLQETQYF.

This clonotype came up a few times. The gene calls are TRBV7-2 and TRBJ2-2, with D perhaps TRBD2 (6 bases). Trimming stripped 7 bases from V and 4 bases from J, with 16 bases between. The germline gives CDR1 SGHTA, CDR2 FQGNSA. This CDR3 is built from 15 residues. The CDR3 nucleotides are TGTGCCAGCACCTTCGGGGGTGCAGGCACCGGGGAGCTGTTTTTT. Protein product: CASTFGGAGTGELFF.